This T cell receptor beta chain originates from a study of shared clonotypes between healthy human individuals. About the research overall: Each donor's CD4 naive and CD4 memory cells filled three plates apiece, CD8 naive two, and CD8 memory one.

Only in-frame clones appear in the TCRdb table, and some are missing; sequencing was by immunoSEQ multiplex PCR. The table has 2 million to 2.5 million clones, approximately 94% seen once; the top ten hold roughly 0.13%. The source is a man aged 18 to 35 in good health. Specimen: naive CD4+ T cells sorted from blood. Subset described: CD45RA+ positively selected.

The CDR3 sequence is CASSDTRGQDTQYF. CDR3 in DNA: TGTGCCAGCAGTGACACCCGAGGCCAAGATACGCAGTATTTT. This chain links TRBV25-1 with TRBJ2-3, with D hard to call. Trimming took 3 bases from V and 5 from J, leaving 12 bases between them. This CDR3 comprises 14 residues. Germline V gene lookup returns CDR1 MGHDK and CDR2 SYGVNS.